This record concerns one TCR beta chain sequence. Compared with germline, one end of the junction differs, possibly owing to a read error. The record originates from a study of OX40 agonist ivuxolimab in advanced cancers. Germline CDR1 reads LGHNA; CDR2 reads YNFKEQ. The CDR3 is 16 amino acids. This table comes from immunoSEQ multiplex PCR, and its TCRdb copy is limited to in-frame clones, with some not included. Among some 69,000 clones listed, 90% were seen once. The TCR was taken from an adult with an advanced solid tumor such as melanoma, head and neck, liver or kidney cancer. The starting material was CD4+ or CD8+ T cells sorted from blood, obtained in a trial of the OX40 agonist ivuxolimab. V usage is TRBV4-2 and J usage is TRBJ1-4; TRBD1 aligns across 7 bases. The CDR3, as DNA: TGTGCCAGCAGCAAAGACAGGGCAGCAACTAATGAAAAACTGTTTTTT. Protein: CASSKDRAATNEKLFF.